This T cell receptor (beta chain) comes out of a study of CD8+ T cells in alopecia areata. In the study overall: Patients received oral tofacitinib, 5 to 10 mg twice daily, for moderate-to-severe alopecia areata. Study outcomes and limitations: The study found higher clonality in lesional than normal scalp, especially in alopecia totalis/universalis.

On this clone itself: Its antigen is as yet unknown.

After removal of 3 bases from V and 6 bases from J, the junction contained 7 bases not matched to a gene. In germline, CDR1 is SGHTA, CDR2 FQGNSA. The CDR3 is made up of 15 amino acids. cDNA prepared by RNA extraction and subsequent reverse transcription served as the template for sequencing. Assay used: immunoSEQ multiplex PCR; TCRdb lists only in-frame clones, some missing. Among over 120,000 clones listed, around 50% were seen once. V gene TRBV7-2 combines with J gene TRBJ2-3; 9 bases agree with TRBD2. The sequencing here drew on CD4+ T cells sorted from blood, taken at week 0. This clonotype was sampled from a human donor with alopecia areata. CDR3 in amino acids: CASSFQRGAGDTQYF. Written as DNA, the CDR3 is TGTGCCAGCAGCTTCCAGCGGGGGGCCGGGGATACGCAGTATTTT.